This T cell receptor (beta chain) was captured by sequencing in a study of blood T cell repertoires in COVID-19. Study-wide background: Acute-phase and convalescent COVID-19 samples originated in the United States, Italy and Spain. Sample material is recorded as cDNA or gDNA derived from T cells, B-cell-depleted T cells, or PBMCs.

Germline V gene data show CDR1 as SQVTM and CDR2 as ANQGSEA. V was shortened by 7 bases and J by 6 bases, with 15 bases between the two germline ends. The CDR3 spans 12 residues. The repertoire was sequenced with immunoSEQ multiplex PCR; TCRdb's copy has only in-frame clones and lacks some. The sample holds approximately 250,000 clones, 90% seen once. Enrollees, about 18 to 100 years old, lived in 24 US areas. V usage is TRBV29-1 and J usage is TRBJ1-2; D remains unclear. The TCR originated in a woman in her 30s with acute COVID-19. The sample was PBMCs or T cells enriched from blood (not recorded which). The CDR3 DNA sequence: TGCAGCGCGTCCGAGGCATTCCATGGCTACACCTTC. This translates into CSASEAFHGYTF.